These 22 T cell receptor beta chains share one sample of origin, sequenced in a study of cytomegalovirus exposure and HLA in healthy donors (dated by TCRdb to the late 2010s). The library came from the immunoSEQ multiplex PCR assay. The multiplex PCR relied on a mix of 60 forward primers for TCR Vbeta segments and 13 reverse primers for TCR Jbeta segments. TCRdb limited this immuneACCESS table to in-frame rearrangements with V and J called. A share of clones is missing; checked studies link under half to unresolved V genes, and the rest is unexplained. The sample has under 200,000 clones on record. The ten most abundant clones make up around 6% of the sample. Sequencing was done on a sample of PBMCs. Receptors were obtained from a man aged 30 to 45 in good health and CMV-seronegative.

The V gene is TRBV29-1, the J gene TRBJ1-2, with D possibly being TRBD1 (6 bases). Germline lookup yields CDR1 SQVTM and CDR2 ANQGSEA. The CDR3 loop spans 14 amino acids. Trimming pared 1 base from V and 6 bases from J, leaving 15 bases between. The CDR3 bases are TGCAGCGTTGAAGGAGTGGGGGGGGGCAATGGCTACACCTTC. As protein: CSVEGVGGGNGYTF.

The V call is TRBV9, the J call TRBJ1-1, with 7 bases that match TRBD1. The CDR3 spans 13 residues. Germline CDR1 is SGDLS and CDR2 is YYNGEE. The junction had 7 bases not matched to a gene; V was cut back by 3 bases and J by 8 bases. In nucleotides, the CDR3 is TGTGCCAGCAGCGCCCGACAGGGCGGGGAAGCTTTCTTT. Encoded protein: CASSARQGGEAFF.

The chain combines TRBV27 with TRBJ2-2, with 7 bases identical to TRBD1. This CDR3 region has 15 residues. CDR1 is MNHEY, CDR2 SMNVEV, per germline (reference sequence). V was pared by 5 bases and J by 6 bases, with 9 bases of the junction left unmatched. CDR3 DNA sequence: TGTGCCAGCAGTCCTCTACAGGGGACCTCCGGGGAGCTGTTTTTT. This sequence encodes CASSPLQGTSGELFF.

The chain employs TRBV27 and TRBJ2-5; 11 nucleotides line up with TRBD2. V dropped 4 bases and J dropped 4; count of bases not matched to a gene: 11. The germline gives CDR1 MNHEY, CDR2 SMNVEV (reference sequence). CDR3 length: 17 residues. Here the CDR3 reads CASSSLAGGLYIETQYF. CDR3 nucleotides: TGTGCCAGCAGTTCCCTAGCGGGGGGACTGTACATAGAGACCCAGTACTTC.

DNA for the CDR3: TGTGCCTGGAGTGTAGTCCCCTCCCCGGGGGAGCAGTACTTC. As protein: CAWSVVPSPGEQYF. The rearrangement uses TRBV30 and TRBJ2-7, with D perhaps matching TRBD2 (5 bases). The CDR3 is 14 residues long. The ends were cut back, 0 bases at V and 7 bases at J, with 16 bases in the middle. Germline CDR1 is GTSNPN and CDR2 is SVGIG (reference sequence).

V is TRBV29-1 and J is TRBJ2-7; TRBD1 agrees at 11 bases. CDR3 length equals 14 residues. The ends lost 4 bases at V and 3 bases at J; junction bases unmatched: 5. Germline CDR1 SQVTM, CDR2 ANQGSEA. CDR3 loop: CSVVRTGGFYEQYF. CDR3 DNA: TGCAGCGTTGTGAGGACAGGGGGCTTCTACGAGCAGTACTTC.

This chain links TRBV28 with TRBJ2-7, with a weak D call TRBD2 (5 bases). Germline CDR1 reads MDHEN; CDR2 reads SYDVKM. The length of the CDR3 is 13 residues. Trimming stripped 5 bases from V and 9 bases from J, with 17 bases between. CDR3 protein: CASSTDAQRTQYF. The CDR3 DNA reads as TGTGCCAGCAGTACGGATGCCCAGCGGACGCAGTACTTC.

The rearrangement uses TRBV19 and TRBJ1-1; the D gene is possibly TRBD1 (5 bases). The CDR3 spans 12 residues. The germline V gene encodes CDR1 LNHDA and CDR2 SQIVND (reference sequence). The ends were cut back, 1 base at V and 8 bases at J, with 8 bases in the middle. CDR3 nucleotides: TGTGCCAGTAGTATAGGACAGCGAGAAGCTTTCTTT. It specifies CASSIGQREAFF. The full variable domain, its missing parts supplied by reference TRBV19 and TRBJ1-1, is DGGITQSPKYLFRKEGQNVTLSCEQNLNHDAMYWYRQDPGQGLRLIYYSQIVNDFQKGDIAEGYSVSREKKESFPLTVTSAQKNPTAFYLCASSIGQREAFFGQGTRLTVV.

The CDR3 loop reads CASSLVGEGYNEQFF. CDR3 nucleotide sequence: TGTGCCAGCAGCTTAGTCGGCGAGGGTTACAATGAGCAGTTCTTC. The chain recombines TRBV7-9 with TRBJ2-1, with a tentative D call TRBD2 (5 bases). V lost 1 base and J lost 4, with 11 bases in between. Germline CDR1 reads SEHNR; CDR2 reads FQNEAQ (reference sequence). CDR3 length: 15 amino acids.

This rearrangement joins TRBV6-5 to TRBJ1-1, with D perhaps matching TRBD1 (5 bases). This CDR3 has 13 amino acids. Trimming stripped 2 bases from V and 3 bases from J, with 7 bases between. CDR1 is MNHEY, CDR2 SVGAGI, per germline. This CDR3 reads CASSYRGYTEAFF. CDR3 in DNA: TGTGCCAGCAGTTACAGGGGATACACTGAAGCTTTCTTT.

CDR3 in DNA: TGTGCCAGCAGTTTAGGGGGCAGGGGCTACGAGCAGTACTTC. The encoded protein is CASSLGGRGYEQYF. The chain employs TRBV27 and TRBJ2-7; possible D gene TRBD1, 6 bases. V gave up 2 bases and J gave up 3 bases, with 11 bases separating them. Germline CDR1 reads MNHEY; CDR2 reads SMNVEV (reference sequence). The CDR3 is made up of 14 amino acids.

V gene TRBV6-5 combines with J gene TRBJ1-1; 7 bases align to TRBD1. The trim removed 4 bases at V and 6 bases at J, leaving 11 bases unmatched. The CDR3 spans 15 residues. Germline V gives CDR1 MNHEY, CDR2 SVGAGI. DNA of the CDR3: TGTGCCAGCAGTTTCACACAGGGGTTAGTCTCTGAAGCTTTCTTT. As protein: CASSFTQGLVSEAFF.

The V call is TRBV7-6, the J call TRBJ1-2; D perhaps matches TRBD1 (5 bases). Germline V lookup: CDR1 SGHVS, CDR2 FNYEAQ. This CDR3 is 11 amino acids long. With 11 bases removed from V and 5 bases from J, the gap between germline ends came to 12 bases. CDR3: CALQDVYGYTF. CDR3 in DNA: TGTGCCCTACAGGATGTTTATGGCTACACCTTC.

This sequence joins TRBV12-1 and TRBJ2-1; the table names TRBD2, a call not compared with the DNA. TRBV12-1 is a documented pseudogene. This CDR3 region has 18 residues. The CDR3: CASSPVSEGGYLGDEQFF. CDR3 nucleotides: TGTGCCAGCAGCCCAGTTAGCGAGGGGGGGTACTTGGGCGATGAGCAGTTCTTC.

J is TRBJ1-1 and V is TRBV6-5, with 10 bases identical to TRBD1. The trim removed 6 bases at V and 2 bases at J, leaving 6 bases unmatched. CDR1 is MNHEY and CDR2 is SVGAGI in the germline V gene. The CDR3 has 15 amino acids. The CDR3 region has the DNA TGTGCCAGCAGCCACTGGACAGGGGGAAACACTGAAGCTTTCTTT. This sequence encodes CASSHWTGGNTEAFF.

The rearrangement joins TRBV5-6 to TRBJ2-3, with TRBD1 as a possible D gene (5 bases). V was trimmed by 3 bases and J by 2 bases, leaving 16 bases between them. CDR3 length: 16 amino acids. CDR1 and CDR2 (germline): SGHDT, YYEEEE. This CDR3 reads CASSSTQGFYTDTQYF. The DNA of the CDR3 is TGTGCCAGCAGCTCGACTCAGGGCTTCTACACAGATACGCAGTATTTT.

This clone is labeled medium-sized based on frequency. V is TRBV6-5 and J is TRBJ1-3; TRBD1 is a possible D gene (6 bases). Germline CDR1 and CDR2: MNHEY and SVGAGI. Trimming took off 4 bases at V and 1 base at J, with 11 bases between the two ends. The CDR3 spans 15 residues. The CDR3 region is CASSFLRGSGNTIYF. The CDR3 coding sequence is TGTGCCAGCAGTTTCTTGAGGGGGTCTGGAAACACCATATATTTT.

CDR3 sequence (DNA): TGTGCCAGCTCAGACTCCCCCGACTACGAGCAGTACTTC. Translation: CASSDSPDYEQYF. The rearrangement links TRBV19 to TRBJ2-7; unclear D gene. With 9 bases removed from V and 3 bases from J, the gap between germline ends came to 15 bases. The germline CDR1 and CDR2 sequences are LNHDA and SQIVND (reference sequence). This CDR3 spans 13 amino acids. The entire variable domain, with the rest obtained from reference TRBV19 and TRBJ2-7, is as follows: DGGITQSPKYLFRKEGQNVTLSCEQNLNHDAMYWYRQDPGQGLRLIYYSQIVNDFQKGDIAEGYSVSREKKESFPLTVTSAQKNPTAFYLCASSDSPDYEQYFGPGTRLTVT.

This chain uses TRBV13 with TRBJ2-3; D might be TRBD2 (8 bases). CDR3 length: 14 residues. The V gene lost 8 bases and the J gene lost 4 bases, with 16 bases spanning the gap. Germline V CDR1 and CDR2: PRHDT, FYEKMQ (reference sequence). For the CDR3, the DNA is TGTGCCAGCTACCCGGGAGGGGGCGCAGATACGCAGTATTTT. Amino acids: CASYPGGGADTQYF. Complete variable domain (other parts from reference TRBV13 and TRBJ2-3): AAGVIQSPRHLIKEKRETATLKCYPIPRHDTVYWYQQGPGQDPQFLISFYEKMQSDKGSIPDRFSAQQFSDYHSELNMSSLELGDSALYFCASYPGGGADTQYFGPGTRLTVL.

V is TRBV19 and J is TRBJ2-3; 10 bases map to TRBD2. CDR3 size: 15 residues. The germline V gene encodes CDR1 LNHDA and CDR2 SQIVND (reference sequence). After removal of 4 bases from V and 5 bases from J, the junction contained 6 bases not matched to a gene. The CDR3 bases are TGTGCCAGTAGTACGCTAGCGGGAGATGAAGATACGCAGTATTTT. Protein: CASSTLAGDEDTQYF.

The chain links TRBV7-9 to TRBJ2-5; 7 bases are shared with TRBD2. The CDR3 is 16 residues long. CDR1 is SEHNR and CDR2 is FQNEAQ in the germline V gene (reference sequence). Unmatched junction bases numbered 12, after V lost 3 bases and J lost 5 bases. The CDR3 region is CASSFGAGASGETQYF. Here the CDR3 DNA reads TGTGCCAGCAGCTTCGGGGCGGGAGCATCGGGCGAGACCCAGTACTTC.

The J gene is TRBJ1-2, the V gene TRBV29-1, with D possibly being TRBD1 (6 bases). The V end was cut by 3 bases, the J end by 4 bases, with 27 bases between. Germline values: CDR1 SQVTM, CDR2 ANQGSEA. The CDR3 contains 18 residues. The CDR3 bases are TGCAGCGTTGACCCGGGCACAGGGTACGGATCCGCGGGCTATGGCTACACCTTC. Translated: CSVDPGTGYGSAGYGYTF.